This T cell receptor beta chain was recovered during a study of cytomegalovirus exposure and HLA in healthy donors. Across the study: The approximately 120 validation repertoires, a later analysis reported, used the same platform as the roughly 610 first-cohort repertoires.

This clone showed up just a few times. Its matching antigen is unknown. Generated by immunoSEQ multiplex PCR, the TCRdb table keeps only in-frame clones and is missing some. The sample shows some 44,000 clones, approximately 90% of them seen only once. The germline V gene has CDR1 MNHNY and CDR2 SVGAGI (reference sequence). V dropped 4 bases and J dropped 8 bases, with 6 bases sitting between them. The CDR3 loop spans 11 amino acids. Overall study findings and caveats: Later, an analysis found that TCR clusters from the first cohort tended to co-occur in the 120 validation repertoires.

From the roughly 120-subject validation cohort, which was separate from the roughly 690-subject first cohort, the donors were drawn. The sequence derives from a man between 18 and 35 years old in good health and CMV-seronegative. Sequencing was carried out using PBMCs. This chain connects TRBV6-6 to TRBJ2-1, with D possibly matching TRBD1 (5 bases). CDR3: CASSWGDEQFF. The CDR3 bases are TGTGCCAGCAGTTGGGGCGATGAGCAGTTCTTC.